The rows below give T cell receptor beta chains drawn from one sample of a study of T cell changes during pregnancy in multiple sclerosis. The table came from immunoSEQ multiplex PCR; TCRdb's copy has only in-frame clones and leaves some out. Altogether almost 95,000 clones are present, roughly 90% being singletons, with the ten largest covering 1.5%. Sequenced here: peripheral blood, sampled in the first trimester of pregnancy. These receptors originate from a female donor with multiple sclerosis, enrolled in a pregnancy study. Each CDR3 is given with its conserved first and last residue. Fields, in order: J gene, clone size, V gene, D gene, CDR3 DNA, CDR3 protein. D genes are given only for firm matches. The listing skips clone size in some rows; elsewhere it reads once, few, many or a size class.

j_gene: TRBJ2-3
abundance: .
v_gene: TRBV4-2
d_gene: .
CDR3nt: TGTGCCAGCAGCCAACCGGGACTGGCGGGCACAGATACGCAGTATTTT
CDR3aa: CASSQPGLAGTDTQYF

j_gene: TRBJ2-7
abundance: .
v_gene: TRBV2
d_gene: TRBD2
CDR3nt: TGTGCCAGCAGTGAACGGTTAGCGGGAGGCCGACCCTACGAGCAGTACTTC
CDR3aa: CASSERLAGGRPYEQYF

j_gene: TRBJ2-3
abundance: .
v_gene: TRBV6-4
d_gene: .
CDR3nt: TGTGCCAGCAGTGAAATCGAGTCCCTTGGCACAGATACGCAGTATTTT
CDR3aa: CASSEIESLGTDTQYF

j_gene: TRBJ2-3
abundance: .
v_gene: TRBV2
d_gene: .
CDR3nt: TGTGCCAGCAGTGAAAAAAGGGGGACAGATACGCAGTATTTT
CDR3aa: CASSEKRGTDTQYF

j_gene: TRBJ1-1
abundance: .
v_gene: TRBV7-6
d_gene: .
CDR3nt: TGTGCCACCACAGGACAGCTGGGCACTGAAGCTTTCTTT
CDR3aa: CATTGQLGTEAFF

j_gene: TRBJ2-3
abundance: .
v_gene: TRBV28
d_gene: TRBD2
CDR3nt: TGTGCCAGCAGTTTGGGGGGGACTAGCGGGAGCAGCACAGATACGCAGTATTTT
CDR3aa: CASSLGGTSGSSTDTQYF

j_gene: TRBJ1-2
abundance: .
v_gene: TRBV10-3
d_gene: .
CDR3nt: TGTGCCATCAGCCCAGAGGCGGGGGGCTATGGCTACACCTTC
CDR3aa: CAISPEAGGYGYTF

j_gene: TRBJ2-7
abundance: .
v_gene: TRBV5-8
d_gene: TRBD2
CDR3nt: TGTGCCAGCCGACTAGCGGGCCTCTACGAGCAGTACTTC
CDR3aa: CASRLAGLYEQYF

j_gene: TRBJ2-5
abundance: .
v_gene: TRBV6-4
d_gene: TRBD1
CDR3nt: TGTGCCATCCTCACCAGACAGGGAGCGGAGACCCAGTACTTC
CDR3aa: CAILTRQGAETQYF

j_gene: TRBJ2-7
abundance: .
v_gene: TRBV4-1
d_gene: TRBD2
CDR3nt: TGCGCCAGCAGCGTAAGTCGGGGGACTACCTACGAGCAGTACTTC
CDR3aa: CASSVSRGTTYEQYF

j_gene: TRBJ1-1
abundance: .
v_gene: TRBV25-1
d_gene: TRBD1
CDR3nt: TGTGCCAGCAGTGGACCGGGACAGGGGGTTGGCACTGAAGCTTTCTTT
CDR3aa: CASSGPGQGVGTEAFF

j_gene: TRBJ2-3
abundance: .
v_gene: TRBV30
d_gene: TRBD2
CDR3nt: TGTGCCTGGACCCTAGCGGTGAGCACAGATACGCAGTATTTT
CDR3aa: CAWTLAVSTDTQYF

j_gene: TRBJ2-1
abundance: .
v_gene: TRBV7-2
d_gene: TRBD2
CDR3nt: TGTGCCAGCAGCTGGAGGCTTTATGAGGCGGGAGGGCCGCGTGGGTTCTTC
CDR3aa: CASSWRLYEAGGPRGFF

j_gene: TRBJ2-7
abundance: .
v_gene: TRBV29-1
d_gene: .
CDR3nt: TGCAGCGTTTCCGGGAACTACGAGCAGTACTTC
CDR3aa: CSVSGNYEQYF

j_gene: TRBJ2-5
abundance: .
v_gene: TRBV7-9
d_gene: .
CDR3nt: TGTGCCAGCAGCTTAAGCTGGAGGGTGGAGACCCAGTACTTC
CDR3aa: CASSLSWRVETQYF

j_gene: TRBJ2-1
abundance: .
v_gene: TRBV5-1
d_gene: TRBD2
CDR3nt: TGCGCCAGCAGCTTGGGAGGCGGGGGAATTGAGCAGTTCTTC
CDR3aa: CASSLGGGGIEQFF

j_gene: TRBJ1-1
abundance: once
v_gene: TRBV19
d_gene: .
CDR3nt: TGTGCCAGTAGTATCCCAGGGGTCAGGAACACTGAAGCTTTCTTT
CDR3aa: CASSIPGVRNTEAFF

j_gene: TRBJ2-2
abundance: .
v_gene: TRBV10-1
d_gene: TRBD2
CDR3nt: TGCGCCAGCGGGGGAGGGAGAAAGATGAACACCGGGGAGCTGTTTTTT
CDR3aa: CASGGGRKMNTGELFF

j_gene: TRBJ1-1
abundance: .
v_gene: TRBV4-2
d_gene: TRBD1
CDR3nt: TGTGCCAGCAGCCAAGTATACGGACAGGCCAACACTGAAGCTTTCTTT
CDR3aa: CASSQVYGQANTEAFF

j_gene: TRBJ1-1
abundance: .
v_gene: TRBV5-1
d_gene: .
CDR3nt: TGCGCCAGCAGCTTGGCAACAAAAAGAGGAGTTGAAGCTTTCTTT
CDR3aa: CASSLATKRGVEAFF

j_gene: TRBJ2-1
abundance: .
v_gene: TRBV7-3
d_gene: TRBD2
CDR3nt: TGTGCCAGCAGCCCCTATAGCGGGAGCTCCTACAATGAGCAGTTCTTC
CDR3aa: CASSPYSGSSYNEQFF

j_gene: TRBJ1-4
abundance: once
v_gene: TRBV14
d_gene: .
CDR3nt: TGTGCCAGCAGCCGTTCTGTGGGAGAACCTAATGAAAAACTGTTTTTT
CDR3aa: CASSRSVGEPNEKLFF

j_gene: TRBJ2-3
abundance: .
v_gene: TRBV4-1
d_gene: TRBD1
CDR3nt: TGCGCCAGCAGTGGAACACAGGGGACATTCACAGATACGCAGTATTTT
CDR3aa: CASSGTQGTFTDTQYF

j_gene: TRBJ2-5
abundance: .
v_gene: TRBV7-6
d_gene: TRBD2
CDR3nt: TGTGCCAGCAGCTTAGGGGCTACTAGCGTCGCCTTGGGGACCCAGTACTTC
CDR3aa: CASSLGATSVALGTQYF

j_gene: TRBJ1-2
abundance: .
v_gene: TRBV6-4
d_gene: .
CDR3nt: TGTGCCAGCAGTCCAGAGGCAGCTAACTATGGCTACACCTTC
CDR3aa: CASSPEAANYGYTF

j_gene: TRBJ2-5
abundance: .
v_gene: TRBV27
d_gene: TRBD1
CDR3nt: TGTGCCAGCAGGTACCGGGACAGGGGTGAGACCCAGTACTTC
CDR3aa: CASRYRDRGETQYF

j_gene: TRBJ1-1
abundance: .
v_gene: TRBV10-3
d_gene: .
CDR3nt: TGTGCCATCAGCAGGGGAACGCCGGCTGAAGCTTTCTTT
CDR3aa: CAISRGTPAEAFF

j_gene: TRBJ2-1
abundance: .
v_gene: TRBV5-1
d_gene: TRBD2
CDR3nt: TGCGCCAGCAGCTTGGGTACTAGCGGCTTGGTCAATGAGCAGTTCTTC
CDR3aa: CASSLGTSGLVNEQFF

j_gene: TRBJ2-1
abundance: .
v_gene: TRBV5-6
d_gene: TRBD2
CDR3nt: TGTGCCAGCAGCTTGGTGGGTAGCGGGACCCTCAATGAGCAGTTCTTC
CDR3aa: CASSLVGSGTLNEQFF

j_gene: TRBJ1-1
abundance: .
v_gene: TRBV5-6
d_gene: .
CDR3nt: TGTGCCAGCAGCTTTTTACAGGAAGCTTTCTTT
CDR3aa: CASSFLQEAFF

j_gene: TRBJ1-1
abundance: .
v_gene: TRBV5-1
d_gene: .
CDR3nt: TGCGCCAGCAGCTTGGTCAGTAACACTGAAGCTTTCTTT
CDR3aa: CASSLVSNTEAFF

j_gene: TRBJ1-1
abundance: .
v_gene: TRBV30
d_gene: .
CDR3nt: TGTGCCTGGAGAGTAGGGAGGGGGGTGAACACTGAAGCTTTCTTT
CDR3aa: CAWRVGRGVNTEAFF

j_gene: TRBJ2-7
abundance: .
v_gene: TRBV18
d_gene: .
CDR3nt: TGTGCCAGCTCAGAGCTAGGCTACGAGCAGTACTTC
CDR3aa: CASSELGYEQYF

j_gene: TRBJ1-1
abundance: .
v_gene: TRBV29-1
d_gene: .
CDR3nt: TGCAGCGGACGGGACACCGGGAACACTGAAGCTTTCTTT
CDR3aa: CSGRDTGNTEAFF

j_gene: TRBJ1-2
abundance: .
v_gene: TRBV25-1
d_gene: .
CDR3nt: TGTGCCAGCAGTGGACTGGCAGCTGAACATGGCTACACCTTC
CDR3aa: CASSGLAAEHGYTF

j_gene: TRBJ2-1
abundance: .
v_gene: TRBV14
d_gene: .
CDR3nt: TGTGCCAGCAGCCAAGGGCTGCCGGGGAGGAATGAGCAGTTCTTC
CDR3aa: CASSQGLPGRNEQFF

j_gene: TRBJ2-1
abundance: .
v_gene: TRBV6-1
d_gene: .
CDR3nt: TGTGCCAGCAAGGGGCGCTCCTACAATGAGCAGTTCTTC
CDR3aa: CASKGRSYNEQFF

j_gene: TRBJ2-1
abundance: .
v_gene: TRBV28
d_gene: TRBD2
CDR3nt: TGTGCCAGCAGCACTCCGGGACTAGCGGGAGAGCAGTTCTTC
CDR3aa: CASSTPGLAGEQFF

j_gene: TRBJ1-1
abundance: few
v_gene: TRBV11-2
d_gene: .
CDR3nt: TGTGCCAGCAGCTTCTTTACAGGGAACACTGAAGCTTTCTTT
CDR3aa: CASSFFTGNTEAFF